The rows below give T cell receptor beta chains drawn from one sample of a study of blood T cell repertoires in COVID-19. Here immunoSEQ multiplex PCR was the method, and the copy in TCRdb shows in-frame clones only, minus some. The profile shows around 500,000 clones, roughly 88% of them singletons. The sample was peripheral blood. The receptors originated from a human donor in a cohort sampled during active COVID-19. Both conserved end residues are part of each CDR3. Fields, in order: CDR3 protein, CDR3 DNA, D gene, J gene, V gene, clone size. D genes are given only for firm matches. The size field is filled for only some rows; it gives once, few, many or a size class.

CDR3: CAWSAPTANNSPLHF; DNA: TGTGCCTGGAGTGCGCCGACAGCTAATAATTCACCCCTCCACTTT; D: .; J: TRBJ1-6; V: TRBV30; size: once
CDR3: CASSLDTGGDGYTF; DNA: TGTGCCAGCAGCTTAGATACAGGGGGCGATGGCTACACCTTC; D: TRBD1; J: TRBJ1-2; V: TRBV13; size: .
CDR3: CASSSQGTETQYF; DNA: TGTGCCAGCTCATCGCAGGGAACGGAGACCCAGTACTTC; D: .; J: TRBJ2-5; V: TRBV18; size: .
CDR3: CASSSGTGGALSEAFF; DNA: TGCGCCAGCAGCAGCGGGACAGGGGGCGCCCTCTCTGAAGCTTTCTTT; D: TRBD1; J: TRBJ1-1; V: TRBV5-1; size: .
CDR3: CASRGQGGYRELFF; DNA: TGTGCCAGCAGGGGACAGGGAGGGTACCGGGAGCTGTTTTTT; D: TRBD1; J: TRBJ2-2; V: TRBV28; size: .
CDR3: CATSGTTLSGNTIYF; DNA: TGTGCCACCAGCGGGACAACTCTCTCTGGAAACACCATATATTTT; D: .; J: TRBJ1-3; V: TRBV15; size: .
CDR3: CSASSGRKAGELFF; DNA: TGCAGTGCTAGTTCCGGGAGAAAGGCCGGGGAGCTGTTTTTT; D: .; J: TRBJ2-2; V: TRBV20-1; size: few
CDR3: CASSSRQGSYEQYF; DNA: TGTGCCAGCAGCTCCCGACAGGGATCCTACGAGCAGTACTTC; D: TRBD1; J: TRBJ2-7; V: TRBV7-2; size: .
CDR3: CASSSIDRGLGYTF; DNA: TGTGCCAGCAGCTCGATCGACAGGGGGCTGGGCTACACCTTC; D: TRBD1; J: TRBJ1-2; V: TRBV7-2; size: .
CDR3: CASSARQGTNEKLFF; DNA: TGTGCCAGTAGTGCCCGACAGGGAACTAATGAAAAACTGTTTTTT; D: TRBD1; J: TRBJ1-4; V: TRBV19; size: .
CDR3: CASSLAPQARYGYTF; DNA: TGTGCCAGCAGTTTAGCCCCACAGGCGCGTTATGGCTACACCTTC; D: .; J: TRBJ1-2; V: TRBV27; size: once
CDR3: CASSPWDRGRSGANVLTF; DNA: TGTGCCAGCAGCCCCTGGGACAGGGGCCGCTCTGGGGCCAACGTCCTGACTTTC; D: TRBD1; J: TRBJ2-6; V: TRBV7-6; size: .
CDR3: CASSIGTSGRLIDTQYF; DNA: TGTGCCAGTAGTATAGGGACTAGCGGGAGATTAATAGATACGCAGTATTTT; D: TRBD2; J: TRBJ2-3; V: TRBV19; size: .
CDR3: CASSLDRGQGPQHF; DNA: TGTGCCAGCAGCTTAGACAGGGGGCAGGGGCCCCAGCATTTT; D: TRBD1; J: TRBJ1-5; V: TRBV5-5; size: .
CDR3: CSASDRAEYGYTF; DNA: TGCAGCGCGTCGGACAGGGCCGAATATGGCTACACCTTC; D: TRBD1; J: TRBJ1-2; V: TRBV29-1; size: .
CDR3: CASSYRDSGYTF; DNA: TGTGCCAGCAGTTACCGGGACAGCGGCTACACCTTC; D: TRBD1; J: TRBJ1-2; V: TRBV6-5; size: .
CDR3: CASSLAVGSYEQYF; DNA: TGTGCCAGCAGTCTAGCTGTGGGCTCCTACGAGCAGTACTTC; D: .; J: TRBJ2-7; V: TRBV27; size: .
CDR3: CASSSVDGRAVGNEQFF; DNA: TGTGCCAGCAGTTCGGTAGACGGGAGGGCCGTGGGGAATGAGCAGTTCTTC; D: TRBD2; J: TRBJ2-1; V: TRBV28; size: .
CDR3: CASSSSSASSYEQYF; DNA: TGTGCCAGCAGCTCCTCTAGCGCCAGCTCCTACGAGCAGTACTTC; D: .; J: TRBJ2-7; V: TRBV3-1/TRBV3-2; size: .
CDR3: CASSLGLATVNEQFF; DNA: TGTGCCAGCAGCTTGGGACTAGCGACAGTCAATGAGCAGTTCTTC; D: TRBD2; J: TRBJ2-1; V: TRBV11-3; size: .
CDR3: CASSFTTISYNEQFF; DNA: TGTGCCAGCAGTTTCACGACTATCTCCTACAATGAGCAGTTCTTC; D: .; J: TRBJ2-1; V: TRBV6-2/TRBV6-3; size: .
CDR3: CAAQRGAGGGETQYF; DNA: TGTGCCGCTCAGAGAGGCGCGGGAGGTGGGGAGACCCAGTACTTC; D: TRBD2; J: TRBJ2-5; V: TRBV10-3; size: once
CDR3: CASSLGDSLDEKLFF; DNA: TGTGCCAGCAGCTTGGGGGACAGCCTGGACGAAAAACTGTTTTTT; D: TRBD1; J: TRBJ1-4; V: TRBV5-6; size: .
CDR3: CASSLVTSGLSYNEQFF; DNA: TGTGCCAGCAGCTTAGTGACTAGCGGGCTCTCCTACAATGAGCAGTTCTTC; D: TRBD2; J: TRBJ2-1; V: TRBV7-8; size: few
CDR3: CASSEVRGNTIYF; DNA: TGTGCCAGCAGTGAAGTTCGTGGAAACACCATATATTTT; D: .; J: TRBJ1-3; V: TRBV6-1; size: .
CDR3: CATSADRDTEAFF; DNA: TGTGCCACCAGCGCGGACAGGGACACTGAAGCTTTCTTT; D: TRBD1; J: TRBJ1-1; V: TRBV15; size: .
CDR3: CASSLAQGRTEAFF; DNA: TGCGCCAGCAGCTTGGCACAGGGTAGGACTGAAGCTTTCTTT; D: .; J: TRBJ1-1; V: TRBV5-1; size: .
CDR3: CASRRGAPGNTIYF; DNA: TGTGCCAGCAGACGGGGTGCTCCTGGAAACACCATATATTTT; D: .; J: TRBJ1-3; V: TRBV6-5; size: .
CDR3: CASSLAPSGVYEQYF; DNA: TGTGCCAGCAGCTTAGCTCCTAGCGGGGTCTACGAGCAGTACTTC; D: TRBD2; J: TRBJ2-7; V: TRBV7-2; size: .
CDR3: CASTQRGTDTQYF; DNA: TGTGCCAGCACCCAGCGGGGCACAGATACGCAGTATTTT; D: .; J: TRBJ2-3; V: TRBV6-5; size: .
CDR3: CASSVSGRALRETQYF; DNA: TGTGCCAGCTCAGTCAGCGGGAGGGCCCTGCGAGAGACCCAGTACTTC; D: TRBD2; J: TRBJ2-5; V: TRBV18; size: .
CDR3: CSVSSAHTGELFF; DNA: TGCAGCGTTTCTAGCGCACACACCGGGGAGCTGTTTTTT; D: .; J: TRBJ2-2; V: TRBV29-1; size: .
CDR3: CASSFRVSYNEQFF; DNA: TGTGCCAGCAGCTTCCGGGTCTCCTACAATGAGCAGTTCTTC; D: .; J: TRBJ2-1; V: TRBV7-2; size: .
CDR3: CASSKYGGGDSIMNTEAFF; DNA: TGTGCCAGCAGCAAGTACGGCGGGGGCGATTCCATCATGAACACTGAAGCTTTCTTT; D: .; J: TRBJ1-1; V: TRBV27; size: .
CDR3: CATQLRQNKNTEAFF; DNA: TGTGCCACCCAGCTTCGACAGAATAAGAACACTGAAGCTTTCTTT; D: .; J: TRBJ1-1; V: TRBV5-6; size: .
CDR3: CASSSGAGYSNQPQHF; DNA: TGTGCCAGCAGCTCGGGAGCAGGGTATAGCAATCAGCCCCAGCATTTT; D: .; J: TRBJ1-5; V: TRBV7-2; size: .
CDR3: CASRPGGTNEKLFF; DNA: TGTGCCAGCAGGCCGGGGGGGACGAATGAAAAACTGTTTTTT; D: .; J: TRBJ1-4; V: TRBV6-5; size: .
CDR3: CASSPGQGKAGLGDTQYF; DNA: TGTGCCAGCAGCCCTGGGCAGGGAAAAGCGGGACTCGGGGATACGCAGTATTTT; D: TRBD2; J: TRBJ2-3; V: TRBV11-3; size: .
CDR3: CASSRYRRGNTEAFF; DNA: TGTGCCAGTAGTAGGTACCGACGGGGGAACACTGAAGCTTTCTTT; D: .; J: TRBJ1-1; V: TRBV19; size: .
CDR3: CASSGTGYTEAFF; DNA: TGTGCCAGTAGTGGGACAGGATACACTGAAGCTTTCTTT; D: TRBD1; J: TRBJ1-1; V: TRBV19; size: once